This T cell receptor (beta chain) appears in the sequencing data of a study of read filtering for tumor transcriptome and immune sequencing. Study-level information: TCR-mapped reads were about 3.5 to 11 million with IR-seq versus about 85 to 1,300 with RNA-seq. Broader study findings: Single-read clonotypes: 80% to 90% of IR-seq clonotypes (around 3.6% of reads), around three quarters of RNA-seq clonotypes (less than 50% of reads).

Molecular barcoded adaptors covering alpha/delta and beta/gamma chains were used on approximately 440 ng RNA. TCRdb processed the reads anew with MiXCR; each CDR3 protein has one entry. The data contain about 62,000 distinct CDR3 sequences, roughly 19% of them singletons. This clonotype was seen at least ten times. The target antigen is unknown. The V gene's germline CDR1 is SGHTA and CDR2 FQGNSA. CDR3 length: 17 amino acids. Trimming stripped 3 bases from V and 8 bases from J, with 24 bases between. At the time of active disease, bone marrow was collected from every patient. This chain uses TRBV7-2 with TRBJ2-3; tentatively, D is TRBD1 (5 bases). The sample comprised a population of CD138-negative cells sorted from bone marrow. The TCR was taken from a donor aged 40 or older with multiple myeloma. The CDR3 region is CASSLGLGERVLGTQYF. CDR3 DNA: TGTGCCAGCAGCTTGGGGCTGGGCGAGCGCGTACTCGGTACGCAGTATTTT.